The rows below give T cell receptor beta chains drawn from one sample of a study of blood T cell repertoires in COVID-19. Repertoires were generated with immunoSEQ multiplex PCR, while TCRdb's copy carries only in-frame clones and drops some. The repertoire holds about 82,000 clones, with around four fifths as singletons. Sequenced material: peripheral blood. The receptors derive from an elderly man with active or convalescent COVID-19. Each CDR3 is given with its conserved first and last residue. Fields, in order: D gene, clone size, V gene, J gene, CDR3 DNA, CDR3 protein. D genes are given only for firm matches. Only some rows state a clone size, as once, few, many or a class for expanded clones.

d_call: NA; clone_size: NA; v_call: TRBV18; j_call: TRBJ1-6; cdr3_nt: TGTGCCAGCTCACCGACGGACTCCCCCCTCCACTTT; cdr3_aa: CASSPTDSPLHF
d_call: TRBD2; clone_size: NA; v_call: TRBV30; j_call: TRBJ2-2; cdr3_nt: TGTGCCTGGATGGGCCTAGCGGGAGCAAACACCGGGGAGCTGTTTTTT; cdr3_aa: CAWMGLAGANTGELFF
d_call: NA; clone_size: NA; v_call: TRBV18; j_call: TRBJ1-1; cdr3_nt: TGTGCCAGCTCTCCCTCGGCAGGGATGGTGGTCACTGAAGCTTTCTTT; cdr3_aa: CASSPSAGMVVTEAFF
d_call: NA; clone_size: NA; v_call: TRBV7-3; j_call: TRBJ2-3; cdr3_nt: TGTGCCAGCAGCTTAAGTGGCGGGGAGGTAGGGACAGATACGCAGTATTTT; cdr3_aa: CASSLSGGEVGTDTQYF
d_call: NA; clone_size: NA; v_call: TRBV30; j_call: TRBJ1-2; cdr3_nt: TGTGCCTACACGGACACCAACTATGGCTACACCTTC; cdr3_aa: CAYTDTNYGYTF
d_call: NA; clone_size: few; v_call: TRBV5-1; j_call: TRBJ2-3; cdr3_nt: TGCGCCAGCAGCGTGGCCCACGGGAATACGCAGTATTTT; cdr3_aa: CASSVAHGNTQYF
d_call: TRBD2; clone_size: NA; v_call: TRBV4-1; j_call: TRBJ2-3; cdr3_nt: TGCGCCAGCAGCGCCCCCGGGACTAGTGCAGATACGCAGTATTTT; cdr3_aa: CASSAPGTSADTQYF
d_call: TRBD2; clone_size: few; v_call: TRBV7-9; j_call: TRBJ2-5; cdr3_nt: TGTGCCAGCAGCACCTACCGTGGCGGGAGGGCCAGAGAGACCCAGTACTTC; cdr3_aa: CASSTYRGGRARETQYF
d_call: NA; clone_size: NA; v_call: TRBV5-1; j_call: TRBJ1-2; cdr3_nt: TGCGCCAGCAGCTTGGGGCTTAACTATGGCTACACCTTC; cdr3_aa: CASSLGLNYGYTF
d_call: NA; clone_size: NA; v_call: TRBV6-5; j_call: TRBJ2-2; cdr3_nt: TGTGCCAGCGTACCAGCCTCGTCCGGGGGCGGGGAGCTGTTTTTT; cdr3_aa: CASVPASSGGGELFF
d_call: TRBD1; clone_size: NA; v_call: TRBV7-3; j_call: TRBJ1-2; cdr3_nt: TGTGCCAGCAGCCCGAGCAGGGGGGTGGGCTACACCTTC; cdr3_aa: CASSPSRGVGYTF
d_call: NA; clone_size: many; v_call: TRBV20-1; j_call: TRBJ1-3; cdr3_nt: TGCAGTGCTAGTACAGACACTCGTATTTTCTCTGGAAACACCATATATTTT; cdr3_aa: CSASTDTRIFSGNTIYF
d_call: NA; clone_size: few; v_call: TRBV12-3/TRBV12-4; j_call: TRBJ1-5; cdr3_nt: TGTGCCAGCAGTGGTACAGGGAATCAGCCCCAGCATTTT; cdr3_aa: CASSGTGNQPQHF
d_call: NA; clone_size: NA; v_call: TRBV19; j_call: TRBJ2-2; cdr3_nt: TGTGCCAGTAGTATCGAATCGACTTCGAACACCGGGGAGCTGTTTTTT; cdr3_aa: CASSIESTSNTGELFF
d_call: NA; clone_size: NA; v_call: TRBV4-1; j_call: TRBJ2-5; cdr3_nt: TGCGCCAGCAGCCAAGGCAATAGCTGGAAAGAGACCCAGTACTTC; cdr3_aa: CASSQGNSWKETQYF
d_call: TRBD2; clone_size: few; v_call: TRBV19; j_call: TRBJ2-1; cdr3_nt: TGTGCCAGTAGTATAGTACTAGCGGGGGGGAATGAGCAGTTCTTC; cdr3_aa: CASSIVLAGGNEQFF
d_call: NA; clone_size: few; v_call: TRBV5-4; j_call: TRBJ1-3; cdr3_nt: TGTGCCAGCAGCTTACGTCCATCGTACGGGAACACCATATATTTT; cdr3_aa: CASSLRPSYGNTIYF
d_call: TRBD1; clone_size: NA; v_call: TRBV18; j_call: TRBJ1-2; cdr3_nt: TGTGCCAGCTCACCACCCGGGACAGGGCCCAGGGGCTACACCTTC; cdr3_aa: CASSPPGTGPRGYTF
d_call: TRBD2; clone_size: once; v_call: TRBV24-1; j_call: TRBJ2-5; cdr3_nt: TGTGCCACCACGCGGACTAGCGGGGGGAAAGAGACCCAGTACTTC; cdr3_aa: CATTRTSGGKETQYF
d_call: TRBD2; clone_size: NA; v_call: TRBV5-1; j_call: TRBJ2-5; cdr3_nt: TGCGCCAGCAGCCGTAGCGGGGGGGCCCAAGAGACCCAGTACTTC; cdr3_aa: CASSRSGGAQETQYF
d_call: NA; clone_size: NA; v_call: TRBV18; j_call: TRBJ2-6; cdr3_nt: TGTGCCAGCTCACCCAAGCACTCTGGGGCCAACGTCCTGACTTTC; cdr3_aa: CASSPKHSGANVLTF
d_call: TRBD2; clone_size: NA; v_call: TRBV7-2; j_call: TRBJ2-3; cdr3_nt: TGTGCCAGCAGCCTAGCTAGCGGGAGGAAGACAGATACGCAGTATTTT; cdr3_aa: CASSLASGRKTDTQYF
d_call: NA; clone_size: once; v_call: TRBV19; j_call: TRBJ2-1; cdr3_nt: TGTGCCAGTACCACGACAGGCCAGGTCTACAATGAGCAGTTCTTC; cdr3_aa: CASTTTGQVYNEQFF
d_call: TRBD1; clone_size: NA; v_call: TRBV2; j_call: TRBJ2-3; cdr3_nt: TGTGCCAGCAAGGGGGACAGGCACTACCCGACGCAGTATTTT; cdr3_aa: CASKGDRHYPTQYF
d_call: TRBD2; clone_size: NA; v_call: TRBV5-1; j_call: TRBJ2-5; cdr3_nt: TGCGCCAGCAGCCATCGAGCGGGGGGGCATGAGACCCAGTACTTC; cdr3_aa: CASSHRAGGHETQYF
d_call: NA; clone_size: once; v_call: TRBV29-1; j_call: TRBJ2-1; cdr3_nt: TGCAGCGTTCAGGTGGGAGCCTATAATGAGCAGTTCTTC; cdr3_aa: CSVQVGAYNEQFF
d_call: NA; clone_size: few; v_call: TRBV29-1; j_call: TRBJ1-6; cdr3_nt: TGCAGCGTTGCGGGGGGGATGGAGGGTTCACCCCTCCACTTT; cdr3_aa: CSVAGGMEGSPLHF
d_call: NA; clone_size: NA; v_call: TRBV6-5; j_call: TRBJ1-2; cdr3_nt: TGTGCCAGCAGTTCGGTGGTTAACTATGGCTACACCTTC; cdr3_aa: CASSSVVNYGYTF
d_call: NA; clone_size: NA; v_call: TRBV11-2; j_call: TRBJ2-1; cdr3_nt: TGTGCCAGCAGCTTCACGGGTATCTACAATGAGCAGTTCTTC; cdr3_aa: CASSFTGIYNEQFF
d_call: NA; clone_size: NA; v_call: TRBV11-3; j_call: TRBJ2-2; cdr3_nt: TGTGCCAGCAGCTCTGGAGGGTACACCGGGGAGCTGTTTTTT; cdr3_aa: CASSSGGYTGELFF
d_call: NA; clone_size: once; v_call: TRBV6-5; j_call: TRBJ1-5; cdr3_nt: TGTGCCAGCAGAGCTTCGGGGGGGAGCAATCAGCCCCAGCATTTT; cdr3_aa: CASRASGGSNQPQHF
d_call: NA; clone_size: NA; v_call: TRBV27; j_call: TRBJ1-1; cdr3_nt: TGTGCCAGCAGTTGGTCCCGGGACACTGAAGCTTTCTTT; cdr3_aa: CASSWSRDTEAFF
d_call: TRBD1; clone_size: NA; v_call: TRBV6-5; j_call: TRBJ1-6; cdr3_nt: TGTGCCAGCACCAGGGGGGAGAATTCACCCCTCCACTTT; cdr3_aa: CASTRGENSPLHF
d_call: NA; clone_size: NA; v_call: TRBV28; j_call: TRBJ2-5; cdr3_nt: TGTGCCAGCAGCACTAGCCGGGAGATTGAGACCCAGTACTTC; cdr3_aa: CASSTSREIETQYF
d_call: NA; clone_size: NA; v_call: TRBV6-1; j_call: TRBJ1-2; cdr3_nt: TGTGCCAGCAGTGAATACGAGACACTCTATGGCTACACCTTC; cdr3_aa: CASSEYETLYGYTF
d_call: TRBD1; clone_size: few; v_call: TRBV19; j_call: TRBJ1-5; cdr3_nt: TGTGCCAGTAAAAGAGGACAGGGACAGCCCCAGCATTTT; cdr3_aa: CASKRGQGQPQHF
d_call: NA; clone_size: NA; v_call: TRBV28; j_call: TRBJ1-3; cdr3_nt: TGTGCCAGCAGTACTTCTCCCGGGACAGGAAACACCATATATTTT; cdr3_aa: CASSTSPGTGNTIYF
d_call: NA; clone_size: NA; v_call: TRBV7-2; j_call: TRBJ2-2; cdr3_nt: TGTGCCAGCAGCCCAAGACAGCCGAACACCGGGGAGCTGTTTTTT; cdr3_aa: CASSPRQPNTGELFF
d_call: NA; clone_size: NA; v_call: TRBV28; j_call: TRBJ1-5; cdr3_nt: TGTGCCAGCAGTTTATTCCCAAAAATCCAGCATTTT; cdr3_aa: CASSLFPKIQHF
d_call: NA; clone_size: NA; v_call: TRBV5-1; j_call: TRBJ2-5; cdr3_nt: TGCGCCAGCAGCTCACAGGGCCGAGAGACCCAGTACTTC; cdr3_aa: CASSSQGRETQYF
d_call: NA; clone_size: few; v_call: TRBV9; j_call: TRBJ2-1; cdr3_nt: TGTGCCAGCAGCGTAGGAGATCCGCGTACCTACAATGAGCAGTTCTTC; cdr3_aa: CASSVGDPRTYNEQFF
d_call: TRBD2; clone_size: NA; v_call: TRBV2; j_call: TRBJ2-3; cdr3_nt: TGTGCCACCCCGTCACCCAGCGGGGGAGTACTCACAGATACGCAGTATTTT; cdr3_aa: CATPSPSGGVLTDTQYF
d_call: NA; clone_size: NA; v_call: TRBV9; j_call: TRBJ2-1; cdr3_nt: TGTGCCAGCAGCGTAGTGGGGGGAGTCTCCTACAATGAGCAGTTCTTC; cdr3_aa: CASSVVGGVSYNEQFF
d_call: NA; clone_size: NA; v_call: TRBV5-1; j_call: TRBJ1-1; cdr3_nt: TGCGCCAGCAGCGACACGGGGGGTGCTGAAGCTTTCTTT; cdr3_aa: CASSDTGGAEAFF
d_call: NA; clone_size: NA; v_call: TRBV3-1/TRBV3-2; j_call: TRBJ2-3; cdr3_nt: TGTGCCAGCAGCCAAGATCGGGGACTAGATACGCAGTATTTT; cdr3_aa: CASSQDRGLDTQYF
d_call: NA; clone_size: NA; v_call: TRBV18; j_call: TRBJ1-6; cdr3_nt: TGTGCCAGCTCACCCTCCATTGGGGCTGGATCACCCCTCCACTTT; cdr3_aa: CASSPSIGAGSPLHF
d_call: TRBD2; clone_size: NA; v_call: TRBV10-1; j_call: TRBJ2-1; cdr3_nt: TGCGCCAGCAGCGCCGGGACTAGCGGGCACAATGAGCAGTTCTTC; cdr3_aa: CASSAGTSGHNEQFF
d_call: NA; clone_size: NA; v_call: TRBV18; j_call: TRBJ2-1; cdr3_nt: TGTGCCAGCTCACCACCAACAGCATCCTACAATGAGCAGTTCTTC; cdr3_aa: CASSPPTASYNEQFF
d_call: NA; clone_size: NA; v_call: TRBV3-1/TRBV3-2; j_call: TRBJ1-1; cdr3_nt: TGTGCCAGCACCGGGGGAAAAACTGAAGCTTTCTTT; cdr3_aa: CASTGGKTEAFF
d_call: NA; clone_size: NA; v_call: TRBV28; j_call: TRBJ1-5; cdr3_nt: TGTGCCAGCAGTACGATGAGGGGCAATCAGCCCCAGCATTTT; cdr3_aa: CASSTMRGNQPQHF
d_call: NA; clone_size: NA; v_call: TRBV3-1/TRBV3-2; j_call: TRBJ2-1; cdr3_nt: TGTGCCAGCAGCCACCTACGTCCTACGGGGGTATATGAGCAGTTCTTC; cdr3_aa: CASSHLRPTGVYEQFF
d_call: TRBD1; clone_size: NA; v_call: TRBV2; j_call: TRBJ1-6; cdr3_nt: TGTGCCAGCAGTGAAGGGACAGGGGATAATTCACCCCTCCACTTT; cdr3_aa: CASSEGTGDNSPLHF
d_call: NA; clone_size: once; v_call: TRBV6-1; j_call: TRBJ1-3; cdr3_nt: TGTGCCAGCAGTGAAGGTCAAATCTCTGGAAACACCATATATTTT; cdr3_aa: CASSEGQISGNTIYF
d_call: TRBD1; clone_size: NA; v_call: TRBV7-2; j_call: TRBJ1-5; cdr3_nt: TGTGCCAGCAGCTTATGGGACAGCCTCAATCAGCCCCAGCATTTT; cdr3_aa: CASSLWDSLNQPQHF
d_call: NA; clone_size: NA; v_call: TRBV3-1/TRBV3-2; j_call: TRBJ2-5; cdr3_nt: TGTGCCAGCAGCCAAGACGCCCGCGAGGGGACCCAGTACTTC; cdr3_aa: CASSQDAREGTQYF
d_call: NA; clone_size: NA; v_call: TRBV11-3; j_call: TRBJ2-5; cdr3_nt: TGTGCCAGCAGCCCCGGGCAGGGTATAGAGACCCAGTACTTC; cdr3_aa: CASSPGQGIETQYF
d_call: TRBD1; clone_size: NA; v_call: TRBV15; j_call: TRBJ1-6; cdr3_nt: TGTGCCACCAGCAGAGATCAAGGGGGCTTTTCACCCCTCCACTTT; cdr3_aa: CATSRDQGGFSPLHF
d_call: NA; clone_size: NA; v_call: TRBV10-3; j_call: TRBJ2-1; cdr3_nt: TGTGCCATCAGTGAGTCGGAGTACAATGAGCAGTTCTTC; cdr3_aa: CAISESEYNEQFF
d_call: TRBD1; clone_size: NA; v_call: TRBV5-1; j_call: TRBJ1-2; cdr3_nt: TGCGCCAGCAGCTTGGAGGGACAGGGGCTTAGCTACACCTTC; cdr3_aa: CASSLEGQGLSYTF